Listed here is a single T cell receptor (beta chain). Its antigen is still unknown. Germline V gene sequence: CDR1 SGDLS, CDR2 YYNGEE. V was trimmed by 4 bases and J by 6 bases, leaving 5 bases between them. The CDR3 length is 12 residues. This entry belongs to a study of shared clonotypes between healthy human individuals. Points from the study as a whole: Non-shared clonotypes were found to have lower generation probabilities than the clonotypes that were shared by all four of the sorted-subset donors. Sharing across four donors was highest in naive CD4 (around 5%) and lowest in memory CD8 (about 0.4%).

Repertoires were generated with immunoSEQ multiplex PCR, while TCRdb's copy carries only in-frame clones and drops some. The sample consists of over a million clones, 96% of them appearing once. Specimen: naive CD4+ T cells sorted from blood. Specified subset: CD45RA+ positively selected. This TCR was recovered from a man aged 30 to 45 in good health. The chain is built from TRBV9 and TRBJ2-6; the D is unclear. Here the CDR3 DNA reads TGTGCCAGCAGCCCATCGGCCAACGTCCTGACTTTC. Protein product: CASSPSANVLTF. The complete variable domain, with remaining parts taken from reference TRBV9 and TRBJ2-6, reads DSGVTQTPKHLITATGQRVTLRCSPRSGDLSVYWYQQSLDQGLQFLIQYYNGEERAKGNILERFSAQQFPDLHSELNLSSLELGDSALYFCASSPSANVLTFGAGSRLTVL.